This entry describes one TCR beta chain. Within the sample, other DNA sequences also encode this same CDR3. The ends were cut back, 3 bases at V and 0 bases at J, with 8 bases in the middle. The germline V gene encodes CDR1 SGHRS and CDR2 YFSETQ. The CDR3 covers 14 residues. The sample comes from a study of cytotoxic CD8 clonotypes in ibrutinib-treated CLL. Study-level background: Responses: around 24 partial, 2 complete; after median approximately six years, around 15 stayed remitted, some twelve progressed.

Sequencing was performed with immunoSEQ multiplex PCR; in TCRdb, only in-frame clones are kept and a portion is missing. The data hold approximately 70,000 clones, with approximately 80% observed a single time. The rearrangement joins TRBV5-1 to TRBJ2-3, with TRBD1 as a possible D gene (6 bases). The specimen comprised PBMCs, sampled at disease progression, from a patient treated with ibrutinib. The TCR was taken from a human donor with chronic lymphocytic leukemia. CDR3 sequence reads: CASSSDSSTDTQYF. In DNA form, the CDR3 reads TGCGCCAGCAGCTCGGACAGTAGCACAGATACGCAGTATTTT. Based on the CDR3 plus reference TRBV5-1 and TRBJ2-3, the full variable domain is KAGVTQTPRYLIKTRGQQVTLSCSPISGHRSVSWYQQTPGQGLQFLFEYFSETQRNKGNFPGRFSGRQFSNSRSEMNVSTLELGDSALYLCASSSDSSTDTQYFGPGTRLTVL.